The T cell receptor beta chain under discussion was sequenced for a study of metastatic and nonmetastatic thyroid tumors. No patient received treatment before thyroid surgery. TCRdb ran MiXCR on the PCR reads. This table holds about 33,000 clones, about 18% found once. This CDR3 spans 11 amino acids. V was clipped by 7 bases and J by 6 bases, with 8 bases between them. Germline V gene sequence: CDR1 MNHEY, CDR2 SVGEGT. This clonotype originated in a female donor with papillary thyroid cancer or a benign thyroid nodule (not recorded which). Some clones in this sample may be carry-over from other donors' samples. The sample taken for sequencing was blood. The chain carries TRBV6-2 or TRBV6-3 and TRBJ2-3; D is unclear. The CDR3 loop reads CASIRGDTQYF. CDR3 in DNA: TGTGCCAGCATTAGAGGTGATACGCAGTATTTT.